This T cell receptor (beta chain) came from a study of control samples from healthy donors and cancer patients. Germline lookup yields CDR1 LNHDA and CDR2 SQIVND (reference sequence). The germline V and J ends were trimmed by 4 bases and 5 bases, with 8 bases remaining between them. The CDR3 is 12 residues long. Profiled with immunoSEQ multiplex PCR; TCRdb holds only in-frame clones, not every one. The data show 170,000 or so clones, approximately 94% seen once. This chain connects TRBV19 to TRBJ1-2; a weak D match, TRBD1 (6 bases). Sequencing was done on a sample of blood. The TCR sequence derives from a man aged 25 to 40 in good health. Written as DNA, the CDR3 is TGTGCCAGTAGTAAGGGGACATATGGCTACACCTTC. Translation: CASSKGTYGYTF.